This TCR beta chain was identified in a study of B cell selection in AIRE deficiency. The sorted conventional CD4 T cells were gated as CD4+CD127+. Only in-frame clones appear in the TCRdb table, and some are missing; sequencing was by immunoSEQ multiplex PCR. Among about 25,000 clones, around 96% were seen once, and the ten largest hold roughly 0.18%. CDR1 and CDR2 (germline): MDHEN, SYDVKM. With 2 bases removed from V and 9 bases from J, the gap between germline ends came to 10 bases. This CDR3 region has 12 residues. As regards this clone: Its antigen is still unknown.

Points from the study as a whole: Of approximately 4,000 shared Treg TCRbeta sequences, 30% to 40% were healthy-only, 7.5% to 9.5% patient-only. Tconv and Treg cells from AIRE-deficient patients resembled healthy donors in TCRBV usage, CDR3 length and diversity.

The chain has TRBV28 and TRBJ1-2; D is uncertain. The sample taken for sequencing was CD4+CD127+ conventional T cells sorted from PBMCs. The sequence derives from a human donor in good health. CDR3 sequence reads: CASSLSGNSYTF. CDR3 coding DNA: TGTGCCAGCAGTTTAAGTGGCAATAGCTACACCTTC.